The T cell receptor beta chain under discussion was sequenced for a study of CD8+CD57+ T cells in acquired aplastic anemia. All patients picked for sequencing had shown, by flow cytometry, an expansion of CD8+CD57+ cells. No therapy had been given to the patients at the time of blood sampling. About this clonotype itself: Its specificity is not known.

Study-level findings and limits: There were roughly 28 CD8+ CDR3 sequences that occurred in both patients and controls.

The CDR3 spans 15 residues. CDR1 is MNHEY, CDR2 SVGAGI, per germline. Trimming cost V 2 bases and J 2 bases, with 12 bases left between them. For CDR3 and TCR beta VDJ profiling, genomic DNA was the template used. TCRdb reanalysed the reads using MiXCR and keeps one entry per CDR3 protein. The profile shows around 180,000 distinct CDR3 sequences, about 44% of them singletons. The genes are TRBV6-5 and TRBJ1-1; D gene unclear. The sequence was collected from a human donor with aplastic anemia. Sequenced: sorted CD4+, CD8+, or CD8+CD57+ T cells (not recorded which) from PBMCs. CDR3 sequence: CASSYIGERNTEAFF. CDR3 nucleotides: TGTGCCAGCAGTTACATCGGAGAGAGAAACACTGAAGCTTTCTTT.